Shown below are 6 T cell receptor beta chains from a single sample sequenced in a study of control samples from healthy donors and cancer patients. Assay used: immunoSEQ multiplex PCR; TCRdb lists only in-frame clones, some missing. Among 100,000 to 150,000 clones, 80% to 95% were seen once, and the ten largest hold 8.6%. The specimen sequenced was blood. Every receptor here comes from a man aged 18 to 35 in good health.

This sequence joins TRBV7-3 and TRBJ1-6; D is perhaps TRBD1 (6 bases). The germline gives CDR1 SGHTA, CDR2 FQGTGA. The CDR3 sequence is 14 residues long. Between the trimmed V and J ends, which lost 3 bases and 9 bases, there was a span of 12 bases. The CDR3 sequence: CASSFTGSGSPLHF. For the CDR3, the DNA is TGTGCCAGCAGCTTCACAGGGTCGGGTTCACCCCTCCACTTT.

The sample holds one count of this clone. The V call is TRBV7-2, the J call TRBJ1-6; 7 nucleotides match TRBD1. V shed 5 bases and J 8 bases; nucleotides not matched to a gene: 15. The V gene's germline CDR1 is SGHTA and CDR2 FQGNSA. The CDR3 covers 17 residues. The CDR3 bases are TGTGCCAGCAGCCCATTTTTCGGGACAGCCATGTATTCACCCCTCCACTTT. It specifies CASSPFFGTAMYSPLHF.

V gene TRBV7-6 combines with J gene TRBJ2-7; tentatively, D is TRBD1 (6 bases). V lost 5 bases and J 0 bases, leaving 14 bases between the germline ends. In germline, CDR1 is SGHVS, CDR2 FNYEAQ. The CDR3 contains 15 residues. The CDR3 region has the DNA TGTGCCAGCAGCCCCAGACAGGTACTCTCCTACGAGCAGTACTTC. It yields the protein CASSPRQVLSYEQYF.

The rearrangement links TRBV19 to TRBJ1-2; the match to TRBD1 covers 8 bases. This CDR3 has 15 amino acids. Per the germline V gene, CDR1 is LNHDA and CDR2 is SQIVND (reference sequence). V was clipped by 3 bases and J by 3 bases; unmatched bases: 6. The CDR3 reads CASSIAGTGDYGYTF. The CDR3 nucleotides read TGTGCCAGTAGTATCGCCGGGACAGGCGACTATGGCTACACCTTC.

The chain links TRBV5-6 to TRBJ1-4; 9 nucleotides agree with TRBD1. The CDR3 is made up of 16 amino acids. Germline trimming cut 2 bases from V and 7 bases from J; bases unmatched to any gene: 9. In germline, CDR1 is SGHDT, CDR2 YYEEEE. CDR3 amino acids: CASSFLDGTGPEKLFF. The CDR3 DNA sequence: TGTGCCAGCAGCTTCCTAGACGGGACAGGGCCTGAAAAACTGTTTTTT.

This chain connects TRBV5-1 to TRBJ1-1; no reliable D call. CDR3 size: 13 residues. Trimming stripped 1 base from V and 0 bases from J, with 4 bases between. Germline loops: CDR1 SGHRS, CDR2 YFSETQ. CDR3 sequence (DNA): TGCGCCAGCAGCTTGACAGTGAACACTGAAGCTTTCTTT. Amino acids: CASSLTVNTEAFF. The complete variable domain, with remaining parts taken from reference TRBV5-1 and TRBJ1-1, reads KAGVTQTPRYLIKTRGQQVTLSCSPISGHRSVSWYQQTPGQGLQFLFEYFSETQRNKGNFPGRFSGRQFSNSRSEMNVSTLELGDSALYLCASSLTVNTEAFFGQGTRLTVV.